The present T cell receptor beta chain was sequenced within a study of response to subunit inactivated influenza vaccine. Study results and limitations: The study's authors posited that every seasonal influenza vaccination enlists few new T cells.

This clonotype was picked up a small number of times. Its antigen is as yet unknown. The J segment lost 3 bases and the V segment lost 9 bases, leaving 9 bases of the junction unmatched. Germline V CDR1 and CDR2: KGHDR, SFDVKD. CDR3 length: 16 residues. TCRdb reanalysed the RT-PCR reads using MiXCR and keeps one entry per CDR3 protein. The sample has about 540,000 distinct CDR3 sequences, around 13% seen once. The clonotype comes from a man in his fifties who received an inactivated influenza vaccine. The specimen was PBMCs from blood, collected roughly 13 days after vaccination. This chain joins TRBV24-1 and TRBJ2-3, with TRBD2 matching over 12 bases. DNA for the CDR3: TGTGCCACCGGGACTAGCGGGTTCCTTGTGACAGATACGCAGTATTTT. This gives the protein CATGTSGFLVTDTQYF.